These T cell receptor beta chains were read from a single sample in a study of T cell changes during pregnancy in multiple sclerosis. The data were produced by immunoSEQ multiplex PCR, yet TCRdb's version contains in-frame clones alone and is incomplete. The data show 25,000 to 40,000 clones, 80% to 90% seen once. The material was CD8+ T cells from peripheral blood mononuclear cells, obtained before pregnancy. Receptors originate from a female donor with multiple sclerosis, enrolled in a pregnancy study. Each CDR3 is given with its conserved first and last residue. The order of the fields is V gene, clone size, J gene, D gene, CDR3 protein, CDR3 DNA. A D gene is named only where the DNA matches it firmly. Expanded clones get a size class; other rows say once, few or many, or leave the size out.

V gene: TRBV6-5
clone size: few
J gene: TRBJ1-5
D gene: -
CDR3 protein: CASRSWGGEQPQHF
CDR3 DNA: TGTGCCAGCAGATCGTGGGGAGGTGAACAGCCCCAGCATTTT

V gene: TRBV5-6
clone size: -
J gene: TRBJ2-7
D gene: -
CDR3 protein: CASSLEGDSYEQYF
CDR3 DNA: TGTGCCAGCAGCTTGGAGGGAGACTCCTACGAGCAGTACTTC

V gene: TRBV9
clone size: -
J gene: TRBJ2-3
D gene: -
CDR3 protein: CASSVSGLLTDTQYF
CDR3 DNA: TGTGCCAGCAGCGTGTCTGGGCTACTCACAGATACGCAGTATTTT

V gene: TRBV19
clone size: -
J gene: TRBJ2-3
D gene: TRBD2
CDR3 protein: CASSPFWDYTLTDTQYF
CDR3 DNA: TGTGCCAGTAGTCCGTTTTGGGACTATACTCTCACAGATACGCAGTATTTT

V gene: TRBV11-2
clone size: -
J gene: TRBJ2-7
D gene: -
CDR3 protein: CASSFETYEQYF
CDR3 DNA: TGTGCCAGCAGCTTTGAGACCTACGAGCAGTACTTC

V gene: TRBV27
clone size: -
J gene: TRBJ2-1
D gene: TRBD2
CDR3 protein: CASSLLAGGYTEQFF
CDR3 DNA: TGTGCCAGCAGTTTACTAGCGGGAGGGTACACTGAGCAGTTCTTC

V gene: TRBV2
clone size: -
J gene: TRBJ2-7
D gene: TRBD2
CDR3 protein: CASRASGNYEQYF
CDR3 DNA: TGTGCCAGCAGGGCTAGCGGGAATTACGAGCAGTACTTC

V gene: TRBV28
clone size: -
J gene: TRBJ1-1
D gene: -
CDR3 protein: CASVKTVEAFF
CDR3 DNA: TGTGCCAGCGTAAAAACAGTTGAAGCTTTCTTT

V gene: TRBV2
clone size: -
J gene: TRBJ2-4
D gene: -
CDR3 protein: CASSEEEPILAKNIQYF
CDR3 DNA: TGTGCCAGCAGTGAAGAGGAGCCGATTTTAGCCAAAAACATTCAGTACTTC

V gene: TRBV4-1
clone size: -
J gene: TRBJ1-1
D gene: -
CDR3 protein: CASSDSDRSPEAFF
CDR3 DNA: TGCGCCAGCAGCGATTCCGACAGGTCGCCTGAAGCTTTCTTT

V gene: TRBV10-3
clone size: -
J gene: TRBJ2-7
D gene: -
CDR3 protein: CAIREDRYEQYF
CDR3 DNA: TGTGCCATCAGAGAGGACAGATACGAGCAGTACTTC

V gene: TRBV4-1
clone size: few
J gene: TRBJ1-2
D gene: TRBD1
CDR3 protein: CASKDRGYYGYTF
CDR3 DNA: TGCGCCAGCAAGGACAGGGGTTACTATGGCTACACCTTC

V gene: TRBV9
clone size: -
J gene: TRBJ1-2
D gene: -
CDR3 protein: CASTTNYGYTF
CDR3 DNA: TGTGCCAGCACAACAAACTATGGCTACACCTTC

V gene: TRBV6-4
clone size: few
J gene: TRBJ2-2
D gene: TRBD2
CDR3 protein: CASSDGGGNTGELFF
CDR3 DNA: TGTGCCAGCAGTGACGGCGGGGGGAACACCGGGGAGCTGTTTTTT

V gene: TRBV1
clone size: -
J gene: TRBJ2-6
D gene: -
CDR3 protein: CTSSGRGNSGANVLTF
CDR3 DNA: TGCACCAGCAGCGGGAGGGGGAACTCTGGGGCCAACGTCCTGACTTTC

V gene: TRBV6-6
clone size: -
J gene: TRBJ1-2
D gene: TRBD1
CDR3 protein: CASSPQGHNYGYTF
CDR3 DNA: TGTGCCAGCAGCCCACAGGGGCACAACTATGGCTACACCTTC

V gene: TRBV7-2
clone size: -
J gene: TRBJ2-7
D gene: TRBD2
CDR3 protein: CASSLGYPLWTRLTYEQYF
CDR3 DNA: TGTGCCAGCAGCTTAGGTTATCCCCTTTGGACTAGGTTGACCTACGAGCAGTACTTC

V gene: TRBV25-1
clone size: -
J gene: TRBJ1-1
D gene: -
CDR3 protein: CASSELGGEAFF
CDR3 DNA: TGTGCCAGCAGTGAACTCGGCGGTGAAGCTTTCTTT

V gene: TRBV4-3
clone size: -
J gene: TRBJ2-5
D gene: TRBD1
CDR3 protein: CASSQDGQGSQETQYF
CDR3 DNA: TGCGCCAGCAGCCAAGATGGACAGGGCTCCCAAGAGACCCAGTACTTC

V gene: TRBV9
clone size: -
J gene: TRBJ1-5
D gene: -
CDR3 protein: CASSVDRDQPQHF
CDR3 DNA: TGTGCCAGCAGCGTAGATCGAGATCAGCCCCAGCATTTT

V gene: TRBV7-8
clone size: -
J gene: TRBJ2-3
D gene: TRBD1
CDR3 protein: CASSTNRGSTDTQYF
CDR3 DNA: TGTGCCAGCAGCACAAACAGGGGGAGCACAGATACGCAGTATTTT

V gene: TRBV6-5
clone size: -
J gene: TRBJ2-7
D gene: -
CDR3 protein: CASSYGSLYEQYF
CDR3 DNA: TGTGCCAGCAGTTACGGGAGTCTCTACGAGCAGTACTTC

V gene: TRBV7-9
clone size: -
J gene: TRBJ2-1
D gene: -
CDR3 protein: CASSLLGGYNEQFF
CDR3 DNA: TGTGCCAGCAGCTTATTGGGGGGCTACAATGAGCAGTTCTTC

V gene: TRBV4-3
clone size: -
J gene: TRBJ2-7
D gene: TRBD2
CDR3 protein: CASSQDRRGSYEQYF
CDR3 DNA: TGCGCCAGCAGCCAGGATAGGCGGGGGAGCTACGAGCAGTACTTC

V gene: TRBV7-8
clone size: -
J gene: TRBJ2-3
D gene: TRBD2
CDR3 protein: CASSHVLAGGGGDTQYF
CDR3 DNA: TGTGCCAGCAGCCATGTACTAGCGGGAGGAGGAGGGGATACGCAGTATTTT

V gene: TRBV29-1
clone size: once
J gene: TRBJ2-7
D gene: TRBD1
CDR3 protein: CSASTGENYEQYF
CDR3 DNA: TGCAGCGCCTCGACAGGGGAAAACTACGAGCAGTACTTC

V gene: TRBV30
clone size: -
J gene: TRBJ1-2
D gene: TRBD1
CDR3 protein: CAWAAGGGGYTF
CDR3 DNA: TGTGCCTGGGCCGCAGGGGGAGGAGGCTACACCTTC

V gene: TRBV11-2
clone size: -
J gene: TRBJ2-1
D gene: -
CDR3 protein: CASSGSGSAYNEQFF
CDR3 DNA: TGTGCCAGCAGCGGCTCGGGTAGTGCCTACAATGAGCAGTTCTTC

V gene: TRBV7-8
clone size: -
J gene: TRBJ1-3
D gene: -
CDR3 protein: CASSLFVFSGDSGNTIYF
CDR3 DNA: TGTGCCAGCAGCCTATTCGTCTTTTCGGGTGACTCTGGAAACACCATATATTTT

V gene: TRBV19
clone size: -
J gene: TRBJ2-3
D gene: -
CDR3 protein: CASSIVGRLHPDTQYF
CDR3 DNA: TGTGCCAGTAGTATAGTCGGCAGGCTGCATCCAGATACGCAGTATTTT

V gene: TRBV13
clone size: once
J gene: TRBJ1-1
D gene: -
CDR3 protein: CASSPGNTEAFF
CDR3 DNA: TGTGCCAGCAGCCCCGGGAACACTGAAGCTTTCTTT

V gene: TRBV5-4
clone size: -
J gene: TRBJ2-1
D gene: TRBD2
CDR3 protein: CASSHGSGDPYNEQFF
CDR3 DNA: TGTGCCAGCAGCCATGGGAGCGGGGATCCCTACAATGAGCAGTTCTTC

V gene: TRBV7-6
clone size: -
J gene: TRBJ1-1
D gene: -
CDR3 protein: CASSTNMNTEAFF
CDR3 DNA: TGTGCCAGCAGCACAAATATGAACACTGAAGCTTTCTTT

V gene: TRBV7-8
clone size: -
J gene: TRBJ2-1
D gene: -
CDR3 protein: CASSLPSEDYEQFF
CDR3 DNA: TGTGCCAGCAGCTTACCCTCGGAGGACTATGAGCAGTTCTTC

V gene: TRBV11-2
clone size: -
J gene: TRBJ2-2
D gene: TRBD2
CDR3 protein: CASSLVGVAGINTGELFF
CDR3 DNA: TGTGCCAGCAGCTTAGTTGGCGTAGCGGGGATTAACACCGGGGAGCTGTTTTTT

V gene: TRBV27
clone size: few
J gene: TRBJ1-2
D gene: TRBD1
CDR3 protein: CASSPGQGRYHGYTF
CDR3 DNA: TGTGCCAGCAGTCCCGGACAGGGGCGCTATCATGGCTACACCTTC

V gene: TRBV27
clone size: -
J gene: TRBJ1-5
D gene: -
CDR3 protein: CASRVAGADQPQHF
CDR3 DNA: TGTGCCAGCAGAGTGGCGGGGGCCGATCAGCCCCAGCATTTT

V gene: TRBV13
clone size: once
J gene: TRBJ2-7
D gene: TRBD1
CDR3 protein: CASSLRDSYEQYF
CDR3 DNA: TGTGCCAGCAGCCTCCGGGACAGCTACGAGCAGTACTTC

V gene: TRBV5-1
clone size: -
J gene: TRBJ2-2
D gene: -
CDR3 protein: CASSLMRLSSGELFF
CDR3 DNA: TGCGCCAGCAGCTTAATGAGGCTTTCCAGCGGGGAGCTGTTTTTT

V gene: TRBV6-1
clone size: -
J gene: TRBJ2-2
D gene: -
CDR3 protein: CASQGTSNTGELFF
CDR3 DNA: TGTGCCAGCCAAGGGACATCGAACACCGGGGAGCTGTTTTTT

V gene: TRBV7-6
clone size: -
J gene: TRBJ1-1
D gene: TRBD1
CDR3 protein: CASSLGQGNTEAFF
CDR3 DNA: TGTGCCAGCAGCTTAGGACAGGGGAACACTGAAGCTTTCTTT

V gene: TRBV7-9
clone size: -
J gene: TRBJ2-5
D gene: -
CDR3 protein: CASSLNRGETQYF
CDR3 DNA: TGTGCCAGCAGCTTAAATAGAGGGGAGACCCAGTACTTC

V gene: TRBV7-2
clone size: few
J gene: TRBJ2-7
D gene: TRBD1
CDR3 protein: CASSSLLGTAYEQYF
CDR3 DNA: TGTGCCAGCAGCTCCCTCCTCGGGACAGCCTACGAGCAGTACTTC

V gene: TRBV4-1
clone size: -
J gene: TRBJ2-7
D gene: TRBD2
CDR3 protein: CASSHLAGGYEQYF
CDR3 DNA: TGCGCCAGCAGCCACCTAGCGGGAGGTTACGAGCAGTACTTC

V gene: TRBV14
clone size: medium-sized
J gene: TRBJ2-3
D gene: TRBD2
CDR3 protein: CASSQVTSGGADTQYF
CDR3 DNA: TGTGCCAGCAGCCAAGTAACTAGCGGGGGGGCAGATACGCAGTATTTT

V gene: TRBV5-1
clone size: -
J gene: TRBJ1-1
D gene: -
CDR3 protein: CASSVYGDTEAFF
CDR3 DNA: TGCGCCAGCAGCGTTTACGGTGACACAGAAGCTTTCTTT

V gene: TRBV2
clone size: -
J gene: TRBJ2-2
D gene: TRBD2
CDR3 protein: CASTGGAEYTGELFF
CDR3 DNA: TGTGCCAGCACGGGGGGGGCCGAATACACCGGGGAGCTGTTTTTT